The clone carrying this TCR beta chain was picked up one time. Antigen: not known. The CDR3 is 13 residues long. Germline CDR1 SNHLY, CDR2 FYNNEI. The V end lost 7 bases, the J end lost 6 bases, and 15 bases lay between the germline ends. The data were taken from a study of T cell responses to AZD1222 COVID-19 vaccine. Sequencing was performed with immunoSEQ multiplex PCR; in TCRdb, only in-frame clones are kept and a portion is missing. The sample shows around 94,000 clones, 86% of them seen only once. Study-wide points: Seropositivity was recorded at baseline in only 6 or 7 AZD1222 recipients. The repertoires were collected only after the peak T cell response. Among vaccine-associated CD4 TCRs, coverage spanned spike, with dominance at 160-218 and 743-854.

The sample consisted of peripheral blood, taken on day 0 of AZD1222 vaccination. This sequence joins TRBV2 and TRBJ1-2; TRBD1 is a possible D gene (6 bases). This receptor was taken from an adult in good health. CDR3 amino acids: CASTPGQGHGYTF. Here the CDR3 DNA reads TGTGCCAGCACCCCGGGACAAGGTCATGGCTACACCTTC.